The rows below give T cell receptor beta chains drawn from one sample of a study of cytomegalovirus exposure and HLA in healthy donors. Clones were sequenced by immunoSEQ multiplex PCR, and TCRdb holds only the in-frame ones, with some missing. The sample yields 160,000 or so clones, 80% seen once. Source material: PBMCs. The source of these receptors is a man aged 25-45 years in good health and CMV-seronegative. Both conserved end residues are part of each CDR3. A D gene is named only where the DNA matches it firmly. Rows give clone size only sometimes, using once, few, many, or a class for an expanded clone.

v_gene	d_gene	len	abundance	j_gene	CDR3nt	CDR3aa
TRBV10-3	TRBD2	16	NA	TRBJ2-1	TGTGCCATCAGTGTGGGGGCTAGCGGGAGGGCCTGGGAGCAGTTCTTC	CAISVGASGRAWEQFF
TRBV29-1	TRBD1	12	NA	TRBJ2-7	TGCAGCGTAAGGACAGGTCCCTACGAGCAGTACTTC	CSVRTGPYEQYF
TRBV6-6	NA	11	NA	TRBJ1-3	TGTGCCAGCGTCACAGGAAACACCATATATTTT	CASVTGNTIYF
TRBV28	NA	14	NA	TRBJ2-7	TGTGCCAGCACTCTACTACCGGGATCCGGCGAGCAGTACTTC	CASTLLPGSGEQYF
TRBV19	TRBD1	16	NA	TRBJ1-5	TGTGCCAGTAGTACAAAAGGGACAGGGGGTAATCAGCCCCAGCATTTT	CASSTKGTGGNQPQHF
TRBV28	NA	15	NA	TRBJ1-4	TGTGCCAGCAGTTTAGGCCAAACAACTAATGAAAAACTGTTTTTT	CASSLGQTTNEKLFF
TRBV7-9	NA	14	NA	TRBJ1-1	TGTGCCAGCAGCCCTTTCACCGGGAGGCCTGAAGCTTTCTTT	CASSPFTGRPEAFF
TRBV7-3	TRBD1	13	NA	TRBJ1-1	TGTGCCAGCAGCTTAAACAGGGGGACTGAAGCTTTCTTT	CASSLNRGTEAFF
TRBV27	NA	16	NA	TRBJ2-3	TGTGCCAGCAGTTACCGTGGCGGGTATAGCACAGATACGCAGTATTTT	CASSYRGGYSTDTQYF
TRBV28	NA	12	NA	TRBJ1-1	TGTGCCAGCAGCCCCGGTCATACTGAAGCTTTCTTT	CASSPGHTEAFF
TRBV28	TRBD1	17	NA	TRBJ1-3	TGTGCCAGCAGTCCCGATCTATGGACAGGGGTTGGAAACACCATATATTTT	CASSPDLWTGVGNTIYF
TRBV7-2	TRBD1	17	NA	TRBJ2-7	TGTGCCAGCAGCCCAATTCCGCGACAGGGGCTTTCCTACGAGCAGTACTTC	CASSPIPRQGLSYEQYF
TRBV13	TRBD1	15	NA	TRBJ2-2	TGTGCCAGCAGCCCTCAGGACAGGGAAGCCGGGGAGCTGTTTTTT	CASSPQDREAGELFF
TRBV6-6	TRBD1	12	NA	TRBJ1-2	TGTGCCATCGAATCGGGACAGCATGGCTACACCTTC	CAIESGQHGYTF
TRBV4-1	NA	15	NA	TRBJ2-7	TGCGCCAGCAGCCTCAGGGTAACCTCCACCTACGAGCAGTACTTC	CASSLRVTSTYEQYF
TRBV11-2	NA	13	NA	TRBJ1-1	TGTGCCAGCAGCTTAAGAGCGGGTGCTGAAGCTTTCTTT	CASSLRAGAEAFF
TRBV11-1	NA	15	NA	TRBJ2-3	TGTGCCAGCAGCCAGAGGACTCCCCCCACAGATACGCAGTATTTT	CASSQRTPPTDTQYF
TRBV4-2	TRBD1	15	NA	TRBJ2-7	TGTGCCAGCAGCCAAGAGAGGACAGGACTCTACGAGCAGTACTTC	CASSQERTGLYEQYF
TRBV6-5	NA	15	NA	TRBJ1-5	TGTGCCAGCAGGGGGTCGGGGAATAGCAATCAGCCCCAGCATTTT	CASRGSGNSNQPQHF
TRBV11-2	NA	16	NA	TRBJ1-3	TGTGCCAGCAGCTTAGTTACGGGGACATTTGGAAACACCATATATTTT	CASSLVTGTFGNTIYF
TRBV7-9	NA	14	NA	TRBJ1-5	TGTGCCAGCAGCCTCGACAGTCTCAATCAGCCCCAGCATTTT	CASSLDSLNQPQHF
TRBV11-2	NA	15	NA	TRBJ2-2	TGTGCCAGCAGCTTAGGGGGTGCCGGGGCCGGGGAGCTGTTTTTT	CASSLGGAGAGELFF
TRBV7-2	TRBD1	12	NA	TRBJ1-1	TGTGCCAGCAGCATCCGACAGGGACAAGCTTTCTTT	CASSIRQGQAFF
TRBV4-2	TRBD1	16	NA	TRBJ1-2	TGTGCCAGCAGCCAAACCCGGGACAGTTTCAGCTCTGGCTACACCTTC	CASSQTRDSFSSGYTF
TRBV9	TRBD1	15	NA	TRBJ1-1	TGTGCCAGCAGCGTAGTTGACAGGGGAGTGACTGAAGCTTTCTTT	CASSVVDRGVTEAFF
TRBV7-2	TRBD2	15	NA	TRBJ2-7	TGTGCCAGCAGGTCCCAGCGGGGGAATTCCTACGAGCAGTACTTC	CASRSQRGNSYEQYF
TRBV5-1	NA	15	once	TRBJ1-6	TGCGCCAGCAGCTTGCGGACAGCTAATAATTCACCCCTCCACTTT	CASSLRTANNSPLHF
TRBV2	NA	13	NA	TRBJ1-1	TGTGCCAGCCCTCCAACTTTGGGAGGGCTCGCTTTCTTT	CASPPTLGGLAFF
TRBV5-6	NA	14	NA	TRBJ2-1	TGTGCCAGCAGCTTAGGACAGATTTACAATGAGCAGTTCTTC	CASSLGQIYNEQFF
TRBV9	NA	15	NA	TRBJ1-1	TGTGCCAGCAGCGCACTGGTGGGAGCGAACACTGAAGCCTTCTTT	CASSALVGANTEAFF